This record covers a single T cell receptor (beta chain). This sample is drawn from a study of immune characterization of retroperitoneal liposarcoma. The CDR3 runs to 15 residues. CDR1 is MNHNS and CDR2 is SASEGT in the germline V gene. Trimming cost V 5 bases and J 5 bases, with 16 bases left between them. TCRdb reanalysed the PCR reads using MiXCR and keeps one entry per CDR3 protein. In the table there are approximately 13,000 distinct CDR3 sequences, roughly 47% of which are singletons. The clonotype originates from a female donor with retroperitoneal liposarcoma. Sequencing was carried out using tumor tissue. The rearrangement joins TRBV6-1 to TRBJ2-1; D may be TRBD2 (6 bases). The CDR3, as DNA: TGTGCCAGCAGTCGCCGGGACTGGGGAAACAATGAGCAGTTCTTC. Translating it yields CASSRRDWGNNEQFF.